Below, 8 T cell receptor beta chains from the same sample are listed, as sequenced in a study of CD8+ T cells in alopecia areata. As for treatment: oral pan-JAK inhibitor, 5-10 mg twice daily. Following extraction, RNA underwent reverse transcription to cDNA, which served as the sequencing template. Here immunoSEQ multiplex PCR was the method, and the copy in TCRdb shows in-frame clones only, minus some. The table has around 99,000 clones, 65% to 85% seen once. The source material was CD8+ T cells sorted from blood, sampled at week 24, from a patient treated with tofacitinib. Receptors were obtained from a human donor with alopecia areata.

The chain couples TRBV7-9 to TRBJ1-2, with no clear D. Trimming removed 5 bases from V and 0 bases from J, with 7 bases in between. Germline V lookup: CDR1 SEHNR, CDR2 FQNEAQ (reference sequence). The CDR3 sequence is 13 residues long. The CDR3, as DNA: TGTGCCAGCAGCGCTGCCGCTAACTATGGCTACACCTTC. Translated: CASSAAANYGYTF.

V is TRBV4-1 and J is TRBJ2-1; D gene unclear. V shed 4 bases and J shed 8 bases, with 9 bases lying between them. Per the germline V gene, CDR1 is MGHRA and CDR2 is YSYEKL. The CDR3 extends over 12 amino acids. The CDR3 nucleotides read TGCGCCAGCAGCCCCCTTGGGGATGAGCAGTTCTTC. Its translation: CASSPLGDEQFF.

This clone has a single count. The gene calls are TRBV7-8 and TRBJ1-2; no clear D. Trimming shortened V by 6 bases and J by 7 bases, and 15 bases separated the two germline ends. Germline CDR1 is SGHVS and CDR2 is FQNEAQ. The CDR3 has 13 residues. The CDR3 DNA follows: TGTGCCAGCAGTTCTCGTGGCACGGGTGGCTACACCTTC. The encoded protein is CASSSRGTGGYTF. The full variable domain, rest sourced from reference TRBV7-8 and TRBJ1-2, is GAGVSQSPRYKVAKRGQDVALRCDPISGHVSLFWYQQALGQGPEFLTYFQNEAQLDKSGLPSDRFFAERPEGSVSTLKIQRTQQEDSAVYLCASSSRGTGGYTFGSGTRLTVV.

This clone was counted between two and nine times. The chain employs TRBV4-1 and TRBJ2-3; 11 positions agree with TRBD1. Germline-derived CDR1 and CDR2 are MGHRA and YSYEKL. V gave up 4 bases and J gave up 6 bases; unmatched junction bases: 9. This CDR3 has 16 amino acids. The CDR3 nucleotides are TGCGCCAGCAGCCTGATCAGGACAGGGGGCATGGATACGCAGTATTTT. Protein product: CASSLIRTGGMDTQYF.

CDR3 DNA: TGTGCCAGCAGTGAAAAGGGGGCTCTTCACAATGAGCAGTTCTTC. As protein: CASSEKGALHNEQFF. The rearrangement uses TRBV2 and TRBJ2-1; 7 nucleotides match TRBD1. J lost 5 bases, V lost 2 bases, and 6 bases had no gene match. This CDR3 has 15 amino acids. CDR1 is SNHLY and CDR2 is FYNNEI in the germline V gene.

This clone has just one count. V and J are TRBV30 and TRBJ2-7; D uncertain. In germline, CDR1 is GTSNPN, CDR2 SVGIG (reference sequence). Deletions cut 4 bases from V and 5 bases from J, with 9 bases between. The CDR3 is 11 amino acids. CDR3 protein: CAWTSRDEQYF. The DNA for the CDR3 is TGTGCCTGGACTAGTAGGGACGAGCAGTACTTC. Complete variable domain (other parts from reference TRBV30 and TRBJ2-7): SQTIHQWPATLVQPVGSPLSLECTVEGTSNPNLYWYRQAAGRGLQLLFYSVGIGQISSEVPQNLSASRPQDRQFILSSKKLLLSDSGFYLCAWTSRDEQYFGPGTRLTVT.

The chain is built from TRBV30 and TRBJ1-1, with a tentative D call TRBD1 (5 bases). The germline V gene encodes CDR1 GTSNPN and CDR2 SVGIG (reference sequence). V lost 5 bases and J lost 1, with 11 bases in between. This CDR3 contains 13 residues. CDR3 nucleotide sequence: TGTGCCTGGCAAGAACAGGAGAACACTGAAGCTTTCTTT. Translation gives CAWQEQENTEAFF.

The chain couples TRBV10-3 to TRBJ2-5; 8 positions agree with TRBD2. J gave up 4 bases and V 6 bases, and 10 bases lay outside the gene matches. The CDR3 loop spans 15 amino acids. Germline CDR1 ENHRY, CDR2 SYGVKD. As DNA, the CDR3 is TGTGCCATCAGGGACGGGACTAGTGAGGGAGAGACCCAGTACTTC. Protein product: CAIRDGTSEGETQYF.